This T cell receptor beta chain was profiled in a study of tumor and adjacent non-tumor tissue in lung cancer. Findings of the study overall: Tumor TCR diversity, when higher, was linked to shorter survival. Top 100 clones took a larger repertoire share in normal lung.

Concerning this clonotype itself: What it recognizes is unknown. Lacking the conserved final phenylalanine or tryptophan, this CDR3 likely reflects a read error.

Three rounds of nested PCR, following a modified ARM-PCR protocol, produced the TCRbeta library. Using its own MiXCR run on the multiplex PCR reads, TCRdb lists one record per CDR3 protein. Of some 74,000 distinct CDR3 sequences detected, over 60% appear once; the ten largest clones hold about 9.2%. The template was RNA from unsorted bulk tissue. Germline V gene sequence: CDR1 SGHAT, CDR2 FQNNGV. The ends were cut back, 7 bases at V and 3 bases at J, with 13 bases in the middle. This CDR3 has 13 residues. The V call is TRBV11-2, the J call TRBJ2-7; D is uncertain. The sequencing sample was made of lung tumor tissue. The TCR sequence derives from a woman aged 35 to 49 with non-small cell lung cancer. In DNA form, the CDR3 reads TGTGCCAGCAATTTAGAAGACCGCTACGAGCAGTACTCC. Its translation: CASNLEDRYEQYS.